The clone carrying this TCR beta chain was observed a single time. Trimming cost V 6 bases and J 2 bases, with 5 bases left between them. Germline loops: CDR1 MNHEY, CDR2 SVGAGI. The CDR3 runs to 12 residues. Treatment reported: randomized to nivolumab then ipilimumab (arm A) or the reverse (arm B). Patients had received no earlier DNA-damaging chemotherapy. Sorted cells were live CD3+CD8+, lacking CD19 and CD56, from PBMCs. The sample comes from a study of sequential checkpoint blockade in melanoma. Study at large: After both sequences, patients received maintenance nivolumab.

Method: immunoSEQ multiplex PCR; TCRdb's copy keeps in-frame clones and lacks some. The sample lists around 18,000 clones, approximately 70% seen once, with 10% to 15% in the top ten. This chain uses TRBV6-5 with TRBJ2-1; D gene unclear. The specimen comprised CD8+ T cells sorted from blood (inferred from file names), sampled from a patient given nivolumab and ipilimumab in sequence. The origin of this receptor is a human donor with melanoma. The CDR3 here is CASSLPYNEQFF. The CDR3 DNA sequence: TGTGCCAGCAGCCTTCCCTACAATGAGCAGTTCTTC.